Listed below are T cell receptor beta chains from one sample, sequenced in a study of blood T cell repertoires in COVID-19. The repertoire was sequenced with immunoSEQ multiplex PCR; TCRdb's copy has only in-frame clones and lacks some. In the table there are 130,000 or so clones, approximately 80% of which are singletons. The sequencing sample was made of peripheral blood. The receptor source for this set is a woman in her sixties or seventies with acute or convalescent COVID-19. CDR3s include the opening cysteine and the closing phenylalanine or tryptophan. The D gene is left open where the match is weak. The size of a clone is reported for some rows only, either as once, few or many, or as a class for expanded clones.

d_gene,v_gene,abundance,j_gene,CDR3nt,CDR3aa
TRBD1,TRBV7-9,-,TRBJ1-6,TGTGCCAGCAGCTTTAAGGCCGGGACAGCAAATTCACCCCTCCACTTT,CASSFKAGTANSPLHF
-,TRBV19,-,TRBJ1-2,TGTGCCAGTAGCGGAGACCTCTATGGCTACACCTTC,CASSGDLYGYTF
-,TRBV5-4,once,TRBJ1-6,TGTGCCAGCAGCCAGTATAATTCACCCCTCCACTTT,CASSQYNSPLHF
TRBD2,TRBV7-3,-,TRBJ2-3,TGTGCCAGCAGCTTCACTAGCGGGGGTGTCACAGATACGCAGTATTTT,CASSFTSGGVTDTQYF
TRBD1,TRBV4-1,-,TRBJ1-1,TGCGCCAGCAGCCCTTCCAGGGGGTTGAGCACTGAAGCTTTCTTT,CASSPSRGLSTEAFF
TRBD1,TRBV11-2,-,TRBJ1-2,TGTGCCAGCAGCAGCGGGGGACAGGGAGCTAACTATGGCTACACCTTC,CASSSGGQGANYGYTF
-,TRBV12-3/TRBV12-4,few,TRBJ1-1,TGTGCCAGCAGCCTATTCGACACTGAAGCTTTCTTT,CASSLFDTEAFF
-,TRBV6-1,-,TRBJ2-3,TGTGCCAGCAGTGAAGCGCGTGGCGGCAGCACAGATACGCAGTATTTT,CASSEARGGSTDTQYF
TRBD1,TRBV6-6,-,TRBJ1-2,TGTGCCAGCAGTTCCGACCACAGGGGAAACTATGGCTACACCTTC,CASSSDHRGNYGYTF
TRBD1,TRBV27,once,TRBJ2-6,TGTGCCAGCAGCTTAGCTGGGACAGGGCGGGCTGGGGCCAACGTCCTGACTTTC,CASSLAGTGRAGANVLTF
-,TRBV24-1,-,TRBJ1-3,TGTGCCACCAGTGATTCTGTGGGGCCTGGAAACACCATATATTTT,CATSDSVGPGNTIYF
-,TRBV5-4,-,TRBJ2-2,TGTGCCAGCAGCCAGACTCCCCGGACCGGGGAGCTGTTTTTT,CASSQTPRTGELFF
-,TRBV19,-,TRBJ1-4,TGTGCCAGTAGTATAGAACTCCCCAATGAAAAACTGTTTTTT,CASSIELPNEKLFF
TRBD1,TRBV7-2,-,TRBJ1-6,TGTGCCAGCAGGACAGGGGTCAAACTAAATTCACCCCTCCACTTT,CASRTGVKLNSPLHF
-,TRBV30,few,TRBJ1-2,TGTGCCTGGAGTGTCGCGAGGTTTGAAGATGGCTACACCTTC,CAWSVARFEDGYTF
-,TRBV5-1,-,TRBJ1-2,TGCGCCAGCAGGGCCGGGACAAACAACTATGATTATGGCTACACCTTC,CASRAGTNNYDYGYTF
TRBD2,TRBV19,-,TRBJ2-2,TGTGCCAGTAGTCCTTTGCGGGGGGGCTACACCGGGGAGCTGTTTTTT,CASSPLRGGYTGELFF
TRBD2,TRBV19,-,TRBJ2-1,TGTGCCAGCCGAACTAGCGGGGGGCGAAATGAGCAGTTCTTC,CASRTSGGRNEQFF
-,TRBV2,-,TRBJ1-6,TGTGCCAGCAGTGAAGAGAAGGGGCCACCCCTCCACTTT,CASSEEKGPPLHF
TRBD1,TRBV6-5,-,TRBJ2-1,TGTGCCAGCACCCCCTCGGGACAGGGGTACAATGAGCAGTTCTTC,CASTPSGQGYNEQFF
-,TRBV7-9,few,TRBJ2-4,TGTGCCAGCAGCTTAGCGGAGGGTAGCGGCATTCAGTACTTC,CASSLAEGSGIQYF
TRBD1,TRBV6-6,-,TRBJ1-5,TGTGCCAGCAGTTACTCGAGGGGACAGGGGGGTCAGCCCCAGCATTTT,CASSYSRGQGGQPQHF
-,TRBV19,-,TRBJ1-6,TGTGCCAGTAGTATAGGAGGACCCCTCCACTTT,CASSIGGPLHF
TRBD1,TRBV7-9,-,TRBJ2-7,TGTGCCAGCAGCCAAGGACAGGCCTCCCGCGAGCAGTACTTC,CASSQGQASREQYF
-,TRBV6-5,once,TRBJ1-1,TGTGCCAGCAAGGAGGATGCTGAAGCTTTCTTT,CASKEDAEAFF
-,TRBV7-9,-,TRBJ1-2,TGTGCCAGCAGCCTAGCAGGGACTGGTGGTGGCTACACCTTC,CASSLAGTGGGYTF
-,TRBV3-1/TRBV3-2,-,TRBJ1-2,TGTGCCAGCAGCCAATCCGGGGTTAACTATGGCTACACCTTC,CASSQSGVNYGYTF
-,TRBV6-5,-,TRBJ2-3,TGTGCCAGCAGTAACAGGGTCACAGATACGCAGTATTTT,CASSNRVTDTQYF
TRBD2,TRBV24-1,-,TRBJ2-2,TGTGCCACCAGTGATTTTAGGCCTAGCGGGGACCCCCTCACCGGGGAGCTGTTTTTT,CATSDFRPSGDPLTGELFF
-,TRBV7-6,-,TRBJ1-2,TGTGCCAGCAGCTCCAATACCTCAGAGGTCTATGGCTACACCTTC,CASSSNTSEVYGYTF
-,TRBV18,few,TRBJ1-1,TGTGCCAGCTCACGCCGGGGTATGAACACTGAAGCTTTCTTT,CASSRRGMNTEAFF